Given below is one TCR beta chain in context. Its antigen is unknown. The length of the CDR3 is 16 residues. Germline V gene lookup returns CDR1 DFQATT and CDR2 SNEGSKA (reference sequence). V shed 1 base and J shed 6 bases, with 19 bases lying between them. TCR beta cDNA libraries included unique molecular identifiers. Input of roughly 0.9 to 11 million T cells yielded hundreds of thousands of cDNA molecules. Via MiXCR, TCRdb re-called the PCR reads, giving one row per CDR3 protein. The table lists hundreds of thousands of distinct CDR3 sequences, over 45% of them singletons. The data were taken from a study of post-analysis software for immune sequencing data. Overall study: The patients showed relapsing-remitting, secondary progressive and progressive-relapsing multiple sclerosis courses.

General observations from the study: There was significantly lower normalized Chao1 diversity in multiple sclerosis patients than in controls. Patients showed TRBV5-6, TRBV5-1 and TRBV20-1 among roughly 5 TRBV segments more frequent than in controls.

Sequencing input: blood. This receptor was taken from a girl aged 2-10 years with multiple sclerosis. This chain uses TRBV20-1 with TRBJ2-1; D remains unclear. In DNA, the CDR3 is TGCAGTGCTAGAGGAGGTGGGCTAGTTGCTGGCAATGAGCAGTTCTTC. Its protein product is CSARGGGLVAGNEQFF.